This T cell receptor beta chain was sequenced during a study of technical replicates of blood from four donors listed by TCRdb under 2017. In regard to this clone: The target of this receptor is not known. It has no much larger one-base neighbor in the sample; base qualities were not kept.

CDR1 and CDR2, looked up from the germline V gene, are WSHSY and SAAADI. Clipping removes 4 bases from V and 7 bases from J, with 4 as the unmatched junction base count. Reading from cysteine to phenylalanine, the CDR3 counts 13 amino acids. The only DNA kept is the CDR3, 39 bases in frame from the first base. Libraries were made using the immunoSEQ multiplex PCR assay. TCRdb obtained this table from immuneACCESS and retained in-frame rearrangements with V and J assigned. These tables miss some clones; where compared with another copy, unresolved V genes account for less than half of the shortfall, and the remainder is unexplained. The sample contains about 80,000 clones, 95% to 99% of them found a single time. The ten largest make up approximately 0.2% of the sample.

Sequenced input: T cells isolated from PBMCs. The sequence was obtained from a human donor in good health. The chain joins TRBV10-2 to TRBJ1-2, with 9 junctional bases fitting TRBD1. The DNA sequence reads TGCGCCAGCAGTGTGGACAGGGGCAGTGGCTACACCTTC. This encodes CASSVDRGSGYTF.